This T cell receptor beta chain was identified during a study of T cell responses to AZD1222 COVID-19 vaccine. General study findings and limits: Most donors were white British and more were female, and clonal diversity was possibly underestimated. Of the AZD1222 recipients, only 5 or 6 were seropositive at baseline. Researchers took repertoire samples only after the peak T cell response had come.

This clone was observed once. Its antigen is unknown. The repertoire was sequenced with immunoSEQ multiplex PCR; TCRdb's copy has only in-frame clones and lacks some. The sample carries 120,000 to 150,000 clones, roughly 90% recorded once. This CDR3 has 14 residues. V lost 1 base and J lost 2, with 6 bases in between. The germline CDR1 and CDR2 sequences are SGHNT and YYREEE (reference sequence). The sequencing here drew on peripheral blood, taken on day 0 of AZD1222 vaccination. The rearrangement links TRBV5-4 to TRBJ2-2, with D unclear. This sequence originates from an adult in good health. This chain's CDR3 is CASSLFGNTGELFF. As DNA, the CDR3 is TGTGCCAGCAGCTTGTTCGGTAACACCGGGGAGCTGTTTTTT.